This is a list of T cell receptor beta chains from one sample in a study of OX40 agonist ivuxolimab in advanced cancers. The method was immunoSEQ multiplex PCR; TCRdb's version includes in-frame clones alone and lacks a portion of them. The sample records about 61,000 clones, 83% being singletons. The sample consisted of CD4+ or CD8+ T cells sorted from blood, taken in a trial of the OX40 agonist ivuxolimab. The origin of the receptors is an adult with an advanced solid tumor such as melanoma, head and neck, liver or kidney cancer. Each CDR3 is given with its conserved first and last residue. A D gene is named only where the DNA matches it firmly. Clone size is given for some rows only: seen once, a few or many times, or a class if the clone is expanded.

. | TRBJ2-1 | . | TRBV7-3 | CASSSTRGLTYNEQFF | TGTGCCAGCAGCAGTACCAGGGGCCTAACCTACAATGAGCAGTTCTTC
once | TRBJ2-3 | TRBD2 | TRBV27 | CASSISGGFGTDTQYF | TGTGCCAGCAGTATTAGCGGGGGGTTCGGCACAGATACGCAGTATTTT
. | TRBJ2-7 | . | TRBV19 | CASSDSGRLYEQYF | TGTGCCAGTAGCGACTCAGGGCGGCTCTACGAGCAGTACTTC
. | TRBJ1-3 | . | TRBV28 | CASRTTPDGNTIYF | TGTGCCAGCAGGACTACCCCGGATGGAAACACCATATATTTT
. | TRBJ2-1 | . | TRBV18 | CASSPVEKGEQFF | TGTGCCAGCTCACCGGTAGAAAAGGGTGAGCAGTTCTTC
once | TRBJ1-3 | . | TRBV5-1 | CASSLVAEGNTIYF | TGCGCCAGCAGCTTGGTGGCAGAAGGAAACACCATATATTTT
. | TRBJ1-4 | . | TRBV5-1 | CASSLAQSSAPTNEKLFF | TGCGCCAGCAGCTTGGCCCAAAGCTCGGCGCCAACTAATGAAAAACTGTTTTTT
. | TRBJ2-1 | . | TRBV9 | CASSVADNEQFF | TGTGCCAGCAGCGTAGCGGACAATGAGCAGTTCTTC
. | TRBJ1-5 | . | TRBV2 | CASSGYSNQPQHF | TGTGCCAGCTCGGGCTATAGCAATCAGCCCCAGCATTTT
. | TRBJ2-7 | . | TRBV28 | CASSFWVGKGYEQYF | TGTGCCAGCAGTTTTTGGGTGGGGAAGGGCTACGAGCAGTACTTC
. | TRBJ1-2 | . | TRBV30 | CAWSNPRGRFGYTF | TGTGCCTGGAGTAACCCCCGGGGAAGGTTTGGCTACACCTTC
. | TRBJ1-4 | . | TRBV25-1 | CASSEWGRTNEKLFF | TGTGCCAGCAGTGAATGGGGCAGGACTAATGAAAAACTGTTTTTT
. | TRBJ2-2 | . | TRBV9 | CASSVGLNTGELFF | TGTGCCAGCAGCGTAGGCCTTAACACCGGGGAGCTGTTTTTT
. | TRBJ2-3 | . | TRBV9 | CASSVTGRNPDTQYF | TGTGCCAGCAGCGTAACCGGGCGAAACCCAGATACGCAGTATTTT
. | TRBJ1-2 | . | TRBV9 | CASSGMEGRGYTF | TGTGCCAGCAGCGGCATGGAAGGGCGAGGCTACACCTTC
. | TRBJ2-2 | TRBD2 | TRBV7-2 | CASSSGLAGATFTGELFF | TGTGCCAGCAGCTCAGGACTAGCGGGGGCAACCTTCACCGGGGAGCTGTTTTTT
. | TRBJ2-5 | TRBD2 | TRBV11-3 | CASSLGLAGDQETQYF | TGTGCCAGCAGCTTAGGGCTAGCGGGGGACCAAGAGACCCAGTACTTC
once | TRBJ1-4 | . | TRBV9 | CASSVDVANEKLFF | TGTGCCAGCAGCGTAGATGTAGCTAATGAAAAACTGTTTTTT
few | TRBJ2-2 | TRBD2 | TRBV18 | CASSLTSGGSTGELFF | TGTGCCAGCTCGTTAACTAGCGGGGGATCCACCGGGGAGCTGTTTTTT
. | TRBJ1-5 | . | TRBV25-1 | CASSRDSSNQPQHF | TGTGCCAGCAGCCGGGACTCTAGCAATCAGCCCCAGCATTTT
. | TRBJ2-3 | . | TRBV28 | CASSLSNSNTQYF | TGTGCCAGCAGTTTATCCAACAGCAATACGCAGTATTTT
. | TRBJ2-1 | TRBD1 | TRBV18 | CASSLGQGANEQFF | TGTGCCAGCTCACTAGGACAGGGGGCGAATGAGCAGTTCTTC
once | TRBJ1-4 | TRBD1 | TRBV6-5 | CASSTPGQGHRLFF | TGTGCCAGCAGCACCCCGGGACAGGGACATAGACTGTTTTTT
. | TRBJ2-3 | . | TRBV7-6 | CASSPMLRTDTQYF | TGTGCCAGCAGCCCCATGCTTCGCACAGATACGCAGTATTTT
few | TRBJ2-7 | TRBD1 | TRBV7-2 | CASSFPGQFFEQYF | TGTGCCAGCAGCTTCCCGGGACAGTTCTTCGAGCAGTACTTC
. | TRBJ2-3 | . | TRBV27 | CASSLNLGRTDTQYF | TGTGCCAGCAGTTTAAATTTAGGGAGAACAGATACGCAGTATTTT
few | TRBJ2-2 | . | TRBV9 | CASSPGLRYTGELFF | TGTGCCAGCAGCCCGGGTCTAAGGTACACCGGGGAGCTGTTTTTT
. | TRBJ2-1 | . | TRBV2 | CASNQQELPDNEQFF | TGTGCCAGCAACCAACAGGAGCTACCCGACAATGAGCAGTTCTTC
. | TRBJ2-5 | . | TRBV4-1 | CASSRLMGETQYF | TGCGCCAGCAGCCGCCTCATGGGAGAGACCCAGTACTTC
. | TRBJ2-7 | TRBD1 | TRBV5-4 | CASSRGTGVSYEQYF | TGTGCCAGCAGCCGGGGGACAGGGGTCTCCTACGAGCAGTACTTC
. | TRBJ2-5 | TRBD1 | TRBV7-3 | CASSLIPGQGFETQYF | TGTGCCAGCAGCTTAATCCCGGGACAGGGTTTCGAGACCCAGTACTTC
. | TRBJ1-6 | TRBD1 | TRBV4-3 | CASSQLRQGDSPLHF | TGCGCCAGCAGCCAACTAAGACAGGGTGATTCACCCCTCCACTTT
. | TRBJ1-1 | TRBD1 | TRBV30 | CAWSVYGTVNTEAFF | TGTGCCTGGAGTGTCTACGGGACAGTGAACACTGAAGCTTTCTTT
few | TRBJ1-2 | TRBD1 | TRBV11-3 | CASSSPTGVSYGYTF | TGTGCCAGCAGCTCACCGACAGGGGTGAGCTATGGCTACACCTTC
. | TRBJ2-7 | . | TRBV18 | CASSGGTAPYEQYF | TGTGCCAGCTCAGGCGGGACAGCCCCCTACGAGCAGTACTTC
. | TRBJ1-5 | . | TRBV28 | CASSGGSIPQHF | TGTGCCAGCAGCGGGGGTTCAATCCCCCAGCATTTT
few | TRBJ2-7 | . | TRBV28 | CASSYGPGPREQYF | TGTGCCAGCAGTTACGGTCCAGGCCCCAGGGAGCAGTACTTC
. | TRBJ1-2 | . | TRBV7-2 | CASSLETVALGYGYTF | TGTGCCAGCAGCTTAGAGACGGTAGCCCTGGGGTATGGCTACACCTTC
. | TRBJ1-5 | . | TRBV6-1 | CATSTGGDQPQHF | TGTGCCACCTCGACTGGCGGGGATCAGCCCCAGCATTTT
. | TRBJ2-7 | . | TRBV6-1 | CASSFLEAEQYF | TGTGCCAGCAGCTTCCTCGAGGCCGAGCAGTACTTC
. | TRBJ2-2 | TRBD1 | TRBV25-1 | CASSARQGLNTGELFF | TGTGCCAGCAGTGCCCGACAGGGATTGAACACCGGGGAGCTGTTTTTT
. | TRBJ2-1 | TRBD1 | TRBV5-4 | CASSLRGQGAGDEQFF | TGTGCCAGCAGCTTGCGAGGACAGGGGGCTGGTGATGAGCAGTTCTTC
once | TRBJ2-1 | . | TRBV9 | CASSVGLNEQFF | TGTGCCAGCAGCGTTGGACTCAATGAGCAGTTCTTC
. | TRBJ1-4 | . | TRBV2 | CASSELSWEGANEKLFF | TGTGCCAGCAGTGAACTTTCATGGGAGGGAGCTAATGAAAAACTGTTTTTT
. | TRBJ2-5 | . | TRBV7-2 | CASSSVFSAAQETQYF | TGTGCCAGCAGCTCTGTCTTCTCAGCGGCCCAAGAGACCCAGTACTTC
. | TRBJ2-2 | . | TRBV6-4 | CASSDWDQTGELFF | TGTGCCAGCAGTGACTGGGACCAAACCGGGGAGCTGTTTTTT
. | TRBJ2-4 | . | TRBV2 | CASLAEPAKNIQYF | TGTGCCAGCTTAGCGGAACCAGCCAAAAACATTCAGTACTTC
. | TRBJ2-5 | TRBD1 | TRBV5-4 | CASSRQGDETQYF | TGTGCCAGCAGTCGACAGGGAGATGAGACCCAGTACTTC
. | TRBJ1-6 | . | TRBV5-1 | CASSLGQGGSPLHF | TGCGCCAGCAGCTTGGGGCAGGGTGGTTCACCCCTCCACTTT
. | TRBJ2-5 | . | TRBV29-1 | CSVEVLTQYF | TGCAGCGTTGAAGTTCTGACCCAGTACTTC
. | TRBJ1-2 | . | TRBV7-3 | CASSSAGLQGYTF | TGTGCCAGCAGTTCAGCAGGGTTACAGGGCTACACCTTC
. | TRBJ1-6 | TRBD1 | TRBV5-1 | CASSLAGTGGNNSPLHF | TGCGCCAGCAGCTTGGCCGGGACAGGGGGCAATAATTCACCCCTCCACTTT
. | TRBJ1-4 | . | TRBV4-3 | CASSQGGGGPRSNEKLFF | TGCGCCAGCAGCCAAGGGGGGGGAGGGCCCCGCTCTAATGAAAAACTGTTTTTT